Below, 13 T cell receptor beta chains from the same sample are listed, as sequenced in a study of human T cells and chemical hapten exposure. TCRdb re-called the RACE reads through MiXCR, storing one row per CDR3 protein. The table records around 150,000 distinct CDR3 sequences, approximately 30% of them present only once. The time point: patch test 3, about 24 weeks after DPC sensitization. Treatment defined: therapeutic diphenylcyclopropenone sensitization with weekly scalp DPC. The specimen was whole blood, collected in connection with sensitization to the hapten diphenylcyclopropenone (DPC). The receptors originated from a woman younger than 35 with alopecia areata. Some clones in this sample may be carry-over from other donors' samples.

This clonotype is a singleton in its sample. A junction boundary mismatches the germline segment, possibly from a read error. Here the CDR3 DNA reads TGTGCCTGGAGTGCTGGGTCTGGGGTCAACGTCCTGACTTTC. It is translated as CAWSAGSGVNVLTF. The chain is built from TRBV30 and TRBJ2-6; unclear D gene. Germline values: CDR1 GTSNPN, CDR2 SVGIG (reference sequence). The CDR3 has 14 residues.

This clonotype was detected a few times. J is TRBJ1-1 and V is TRBV4-2; 7 bases agree with TRBD1. The CDR3 is 16 residues long. V trimming: 3 bases; J trimming: 5 bases; junction bases outside the gene matches: 12. Germline V CDR1 and CDR2: LGHNA, YNFKEQ. Here the CDR3 DNA reads TGTGCCAGCAGCCAGGCGGACAGGCCGCTTGGGACTGAAGCTTTCTTT. Protein sequence: CASSQADRPLGTEAFF.

This clonotype has more than one count but fewer than ten. The V gene is TRBV6-2 or TRBV6-3, the J gene TRBJ2-7; D assignment may be TRBD1 or TRBD2 (6 bases each). Germline CDR1 MNHEY, CDR2 SVGEGT. This CDR3 has 14 residues. Trimming cost V 7 bases and J 2 bases, with 15 bases left between them. CDR3 region: CASKIGGSPYEQYF. The DNA for the CDR3 is TGTGCCAGCAAGATCGGGGGCAGTCCCTACGAGCAGTACTTC.

The rearrangement uses TRBV29-1 and TRBJ2-7; TRBD1 matches at 7 bases. The V segment lost 0 bases and the J segment 0 bases; nucleotides outside the gene matches: 2. This CDR3 has 14 residues. Germline-derived CDR1 and CDR2 are SQVTM and ANQGSEA. DNA for the CDR3: TGCAGCGTTGAAGACAGGGGGAGCTCCTACGAGCAGTACTTC. It is translated as CSVEDRGSSYEQYF.

V gene TRBV4-1 combines with J gene TRBJ2-7; TRBD2 might be the D (5 bases). Trimming cost V 4 bases and J 1 base, with 14 bases left between them. The germline V gene has CDR1 MGHRA and CDR2 YSYEKL. This CDR3 comprises 15 residues. DNA of the CDR3: TGCGCCAGCAGCCCGTATTTTTCGGGGTCCTACGAGCAGTACTTC. This gives the protein CASSPYFSGSYEQYF.

This clonotype was detected only a few times. The J gene is TRBJ2-3, the V gene TRBV7-9; D remains unclear. Trimming took 8 bases from V and 1 from J, leaving 25 bases between them. Germline CDR1 and CDR2: SEHNR and FQNEAQ (reference sequence). This CDR3 region has 18 residues. CDR3 loop: CASALSSLRSIRTDTQYF. The CDR3 DNA follows: TGTGCCAGCGCCCTATCCAGCTTACGGTCTATCCGCACAGATACGCAGTATTTT.

This CDR3 is CASSKTGVTWGTQYF. CDR3 sequence (DNA): TGTGCCAGCAGCAAAACGGGCGTGACGTGGGGTACGCAGTATTTT. This chain connects TRBV7-2 to TRBJ2-3; D is undetermined. Germline loops: CDR1 SGHTA, CDR2 FQGNSA. The CDR3 has 15 amino acids. Trimming took 5 bases from V and 8 from J, leaving 20 bases between them.

This clonotype was counted a few times. The genes are TRBV29-1 and TRBJ2-7, with 8 bases lining up with TRBD1. The germline CDR1 and CDR2 sequences are SQVTM and ANQGSEA. After removal of 7 bases from V and 3 bases from J, the junction contained 8 bases not matched to a gene. The CDR3 loop spans 13 amino acids. The CDR3 DNA reads as TGCAGCGCTCCGGGACAGGTCGGCTACGAGCAGTACTTC. Translating gives CSAPGQVGYEQYF.

There are a few counts of this clonotype. V gene TRBV7-2 combines with J gene TRBJ1-1, with no clear D. V was shortened by 5 bases and J by 4 bases, with 17 bases between the two germline ends. The CDR3 sequence is 15 residues long. The germline CDR1 and CDR2 sequences are SGHTA and FQGNSA. The CDR3 nucleotides are TGTGCCAGCAGCAACGGACTGGAGTGGGTCACTGAAGCTTTCTTT. Its translation: CASSNGLEWVTEAFF.

The chain couples TRBV3-1 to TRBJ2-7, with a possible D match to TRBD2 (5 bases). The ends were cut back, 3 bases at V and 5 bases at J, with 14 bases in the middle. Looked up from germline, CDR1 is LGHDT and CDR2 is YNNKEL (reference sequence). The CDR3 runs 14 residues. The CDR3 bases are TGTGCCAGCAGCCACTCCGTATGGGGAGACGAGCAGTACTTC. Amino acid sequence: CASSHSVWGDEQYF.

The rearrangement links TRBV20-1 to TRBJ1-5; 8 bases line up with TRBD1. With V trimmed by 1 base and J by 6 bases, 5 bases remained unmatched. This CDR3 has 14 residues. Germline V CDR1 and CDR2: DFQATT, SNEGSKA (reference sequence). The CDR3 DNA is TGCAGTGCTAGAGCGGGACAGGCCTCTCAGCCCCAGCATTTT. Its translation: CSARAGQASQPQHF.

This clonotype was found a few times. The rearrangement joins TRBV14 to TRBJ1-3; D is unclear. V dropped 4 bases and J dropped 5 bases, with 3 bases sitting between them. The CDR3 has 11 residues. In germline, CDR1 is SGHDN, CDR2 FVKESK. The chain's CDR3 is CASSLRNTIYF. The DNA for the CDR3 is TGTGCCAGCAGCCTACGAAACACCATATATTTT.

This clonotype has a handful of counts. This chain links TRBV7-2 with TRBJ2-3, with unresolved D. This CDR3 region has 14 residues. Per the germline V gene, CDR1 is SGHTA and CDR2 is FQGNSA. Trimming shortened V by 7 bases and J by 2 bases, and 13 bases separated the two germline ends. In DNA, the CDR3 is TGTGCCAGCAACTGGCGACGGACCACAGATACGCAGTATTTT. Translated: CASNWRRTTDTQYF.